One and the same sample provided the 23 T cell receptor beta chains below, sequenced in a study of control samples from healthy donors and cancer patients. Measured with immunoSEQ multiplex PCR; TCRdb has only the in-frame clones, and not every one. This repertoire shows 35,000 to 50,000 clones, more than 70% found once; its top ten account for roughly 10%. The sequenced sample consisted of PBMCs. The receptors stem from a woman aged 60 to 75 with lung cancer.

This chain connects TRBV7-6 to TRBJ2-2; TRBD2 is a possible D gene (5 bases). V gave up 1 base and J gave up 4 bases, with 10 bases separating them. The CDR3 sequence is 15 residues long. CDR1 and CDR2 from the germline V gene are SGHVS and FNYEAQ. The CDR3 nucleotides are TGTGCCAGCAGCTTAGACGTGGAGGTCACCGGGGAGCTGTTTTTT. Translating it yields CASSLDVEVTGELFF.

The V call is TRBV5-1, the J call TRBJ2-1, with D perhaps TRBD1 (6 bases). Trimming took off 4 bases at V and 6 bases at J, with 17 bases between the two ends. The V gene's germline CDR1 is SGHRS and CDR2 YFSETQ. This CDR3 has 15 residues. The CDR3 reads CASSLDFQGTNEQFF. The CDR3 nucleotides are TGCGCCAGCAGCCTGGATTTCCAGGGGACCAATGAGCAGTTCTTC.

The chain has TRBV18 and TRBJ2-5; tentative D call: TRBD1 (6 bases). The CDR3 covers 15 residues. CDR1 is KGHSH and CDR2 is LQKENI in the germline V gene. Trimming shortened V by 0 bases and J by 2 bases, and 10 bases separated the two germline ends. CDR3 protein: CASSPPLGGQETQYF. The CDR3 DNA reads as TGTGCCAGCTCACCACCGTTAGGGGGTCAAGAGACCCAGTACTTC.

V gene TRBV11-3 combines with J gene TRBJ1-1; D not certain. Per the germline V gene, CDR1 is SGHNT and CDR2 is YENEEA. The CDR3 is made up of 13 amino acids. V was trimmed by 5 bases and J by 11 bases, leaving 18 bases between them. CDR3 sequence reads: CASSPPYQRSAFF. The CDR3 DNA is TGTGCCAGCAGCCCTCCATACCAGAGGTCGGCTTTCTTT.

This clone was detected once. V is TRBV6-5 and J is TRBJ2-6; unclear D gene. Germline CDR1 is MNHEY and CDR2 is SVGAGI. The length of the CDR3 is 14 residues. Trimming pared 8 bases from V and 0 bases from J, leaving 8 bases between. CDR3 loop: CASLVYSGANVLTF. CDR3 DNA: TGTGCCAGCCTAGTCTACTCTGGGGCCAACGTCCTGACTTTC.

This clone was seen just once. The V and J genes are TRBV15 and TRBJ1-1; weak D call: TRBD1 (5 bases). Germline CDR1 reads LNHNV; CDR2 reads YYDKDF (reference sequence). V lost 1 base to trimming and J lost 6 bases, with 24 bases between them. The CDR3 has 18 amino acids. This chain's CDR3 is CATSRVGLWGPEGAEAFF. For the CDR3, the DNA is TGTGCCACCAGCAGAGTAGGGTTATGGGGCCCCGAGGGCGCTGAAGCTTTCTTT.

CDR3 amino acids: CATSATLGAGEINQPQHF. In DNA form, the CDR3 reads TGTGCCACCAGTGCAACCCTAGGGGCAGGGGAAATCAATCAGCCCCAGCATTTT. The chain combines TRBV24-1 with TRBJ1-5; a weak D match, TRBD1 (6 bases). The CDR3 is 18 amino acids. Trimming stripped 5 bases from V and 3 bases from J, with 22 bases between. Per germline, CDR1 KGHDR and CDR2 SFDVKD.

This clone was counted a few times. The CDR3 sequence: CASSQLDQPQHF. The CDR3 DNA sequence: TGTGCCAGCAGCCAGCTAGATCAGCCCCAGCATTTT. V gene TRBV19 combines with J gene TRBJ1-5; D is unclear. The CDR3 spans 12 residues. V lost 9 bases and J lost 5, with 11 bases in between. Germline assignment: CDR1 LNHDA and CDR2 SQIVND (reference sequence).

In nucleotides, the CDR3 is TGTGCCAGCAGCCATCAACAAATGCAAGAGACCCAGTACTTC. Protein: CASSHQQMQETQYF. The chain couples TRBV3-1 (or the pseudogene TRBV3-2) to TRBJ2-5; D not certain. Germline V gene lookup returns CDR1 LGHDT and CDR2 YNNKEL (reference sequence). The CDR3 extends over 14 amino acids. Trimming shortened V by 3 bases and J by 2 bases, and 10 bases separated the two germline ends.

The chain's CDR3 is CATSDGQIDDYGYTF. As DNA, the CDR3 is TGTGCCACCAGTGACGGACAGATTGACGACTATGGCTACACCTTC. The chain links TRBV24-1 to TRBJ1-2, with D possibly being TRBD1 (6 bases). Germline V gene data show CDR1 as KGHDR and CDR2 as SFDVKD. Deletions cut 4 bases from V and 3 bases from J, with 14 bases between. The CDR3 runs to 15 residues.

CDR3 DNA: TGTGCCAGCAGCGCGGAAGGACAGCCGCATCAGCCCCAGCATTTT. This sequence encodes CASSAEGQPHQPQHF. V usage is TRBV9 and J usage is TRBJ1-5, with D perhaps matching TRBD1 (6 bases). The germline gives CDR1 SGDLS, CDR2 YYNGEE. The ends were cut back, 3 bases at V and 5 bases at J, with 15 bases in the middle. This CDR3 region has 15 residues. Variable domain in full (rest from reference TRBV9 and TRBJ1-5): DSGVTQTPKHLITATGQRVTLRCSPRSGDLSVYWYQQSLDQGLQFLIQYYNGEERAKGNILERFSAQQFPDLHSELNLSSLELGDSALYFCASSAEGQPHQPQHFGDGTRLSIL.

The chain is built from TRBV6-5 and TRBJ2-7; D is tentatively TRBD1 or TRBD2 (5 bases each). From germline, CDR1 is MNHEY and CDR2 SVGAGI. Deletions cut 6 bases from V and 4 bases from J, with 16 bases between. This CDR3 has 14 amino acids. CDR3 bases: TGTGCCAGCAGCCCATCCGGGGCTATATACGAGCAGTACTTC. This codes for CASSPSGAIYEQYF.

V is TRBV28 and J is TRBJ2-5, with 8 bases fitting TRBD2. This CDR3 region has 15 residues. J lost 2 bases, V lost 4 bases, and 6 bases had no gene match. Germline V CDR1 and CDR2: MDHEN, SYDVKM. This CDR3 reads CASSSSGSHQETQYF. In nucleotides, the CDR3 is TGTGCCAGCAGTTCCAGCGGGAGCCATCAAGAGACCCAGTACTTC.

The genes are TRBV11-3 and TRBJ1-1, with TRBD1 identical over 8 bases. The CDR3 has 15 amino acids. The J segment lost 4 bases and the V segment lost 5 bases, leaving 9 bases of the junction unmatched. Germline V gene lookup returns CDR1 SGHNT and CDR2 YENEEA. CDR3 bases: TGTGCCAGCAGCGAACAGGGGGGGATAAGCACTGAAGCTTTCTTT. This sequence encodes CASSEQGGISTEAFF.

The chain links TRBV20-1 to TRBJ1-4; 9 bases line up with TRBD1. CDR3 length: 15 amino acids. Germline V gene lookup returns CDR1 DFQATT and CDR2 SNEGSKA (reference sequence). Germline trimming cut 3 bases from V and 10 bases from J; bases unmatched to any gene: 12. DNA of the CDR3: TGCAGTGCTAGTAGAATCGGGGACAGGGTTGGAAAACTGTTTTTT. Its protein product is CSASRIGDRVGKLFF.

The rearrangement uses TRBV21-1 and TRBJ1-5. TRBV21-1 is given as a pseudogene. The CDR3 totals 16 residues. This CDR3 is CASTIRSRGPGQPQHF. CDR3 nucleotide sequence: TGTGCCAGCACTATTAGGAGCCGGGGGCCCGGTCAGCCCCAGCATTTT.

The chain employs TRBV21-1 and TRBJ1-5; TRBD1, the table's D call, lacks a check against the DNA. TRBV21-1 represents a pseudogene. This CDR3 region has 17 residues. The CDR3 nucleotides are TGTGCCAGCAGCAAGGGACAGGGGAAATATAGCAATCAGCCCCAGCATTTT. Translated: CASSKGQGKYSNQPQHF.

This clone was seen once. The chain couples TRBV2 to TRBJ2-5; 8 bases align to TRBD1. CDR1 and CDR2 from the germline V gene are SNHLY and FYNNEI. The CDR3 runs to 13 residues. V lost 6 bases and J lost 5; bases outside the gene matches: 5. CDR3 sequence (DNA): TGTGCCAGCAGGTCGGACAGGGCGGAGACCCAGTACTTC. This sequence encodes CASRSDRAETQYF. The variable domain in full, with the rest retrieved from reference TRBV2 and TRBJ2-5, is EPEVTQTPSHQVTQMGQEVILRCVPISNHLYFYWYRQILGQKVEFLVSFYNNEISEKSEIFDDQFSVERPDGSNFTLKIRSTKLEDSAMYFCASRSDRAETQYFGPGTRLLVL.

This clone appeared a single time. The chain links TRBV4-2 to TRBJ1-5, with 11 bases fitting TRBD1. From germline, CDR1 is LGHNA and CDR2 YNFKEQ. This CDR3 contains 16 residues. V gave up 0 bases and J gave up 6 bases; unmatched junction bases: 4. This CDR3 is CASSQDRGTGGQPQHF. CDR3 nucleotides: TGTGCCAGCAGCCAAGATAGGGGGACAGGGGGTCAGCCCCAGCATTTT.

This clone showed up just a few times. V is TRBV28 and J is TRBJ1-3; no firm D call. Trimming stripped 2 bases from V and 0 bases from J, with 8 bases between. The CDR3 length is 15 residues. The V gene's germline CDR1 is MDHEN and CDR2 SYDVKM. The CDR3 region is CASSLGSLSGNTIYF. The CDR3 nucleotides are TGTGCCAGCAGTTTAGGCAGCCTCTCTGGAAACACCATATATTTT. Full variable domain (missing parts from reference TRBV28 and TRBJ1-3): DVKVTQSSRYLVKRTGEKVFLECVQDMDHENMFWYRQDPGLGLRLIYFSYDVKMKEKGDIPEGYSVSREKKERFSLILESASTNQTSMYLCASSLGSLSGNTIYFGEGSWLTVV.

This clone was observed a single time. The chain combines TRBV5-6 with TRBJ1-3; no clear D gene. Germline V gives CDR1 SGHDT, CDR2 YYEEEE. The V end was cut by 4 bases, the J end by 2 bases, with 13 bases between. This CDR3 is built from 15 residues. This CDR3 is CASSPGGITGNTIYF. The CDR3 DNA follows: TGTGCCAGCAGCCCCGGTGGGATTACTGGAAACACCATATATTTT.

The chain links TRBV30 to TRBJ1-1; D unresolved. This CDR3 spans 12 amino acids. Germline CDR1 and CDR2: GTSNPN and SVGIG (reference sequence). Deletions cut 8 bases from V and 2 bases from J, with 12 bases between. CDR3 DNA sequence: TGTGCCGCTGACCTGCAAAACACTGAAGCTTTCTTT. Protein sequence: CAADLQNTEAFF.

The genes are TRBV18 and TRBJ1-1; D call uncertain. The CDR3 runs 13 residues. Germline CDR1 is KGHSH and CDR2 is LQKENI. Trimming took 3 bases from V and 1 from J, leaving 6 bases between them. Here the CDR3 DNA reads TGTGCCAGCTCACCCCGGGGGAACACTGAAGCTTTCTTT. Amino acid sequence: CASSPRGNTEAFF.